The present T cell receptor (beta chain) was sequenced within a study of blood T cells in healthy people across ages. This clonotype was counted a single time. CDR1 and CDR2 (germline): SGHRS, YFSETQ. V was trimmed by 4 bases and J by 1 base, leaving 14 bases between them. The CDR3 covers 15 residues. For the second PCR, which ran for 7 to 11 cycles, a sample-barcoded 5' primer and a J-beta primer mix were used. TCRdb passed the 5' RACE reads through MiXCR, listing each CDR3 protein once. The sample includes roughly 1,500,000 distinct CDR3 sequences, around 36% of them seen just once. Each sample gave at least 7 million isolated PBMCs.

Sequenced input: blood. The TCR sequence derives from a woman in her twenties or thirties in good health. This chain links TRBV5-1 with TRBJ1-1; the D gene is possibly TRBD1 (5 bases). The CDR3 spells CASSPRTRTNTEAFF. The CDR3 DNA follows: TGCGCCAGCAGCCCACGGACAAGGACGAACACTGAAGCTTTCTTT.